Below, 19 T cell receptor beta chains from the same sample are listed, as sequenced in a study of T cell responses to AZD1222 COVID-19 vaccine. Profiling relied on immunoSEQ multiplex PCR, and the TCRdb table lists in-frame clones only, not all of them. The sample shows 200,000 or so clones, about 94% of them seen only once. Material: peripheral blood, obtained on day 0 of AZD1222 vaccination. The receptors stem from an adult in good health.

CDR3 nucleotide sequence: TGTGCCAGCAGTGAAAGGGGGGTTGGCAGCAATCAGCCCCAGCATTTT. This sequence encodes CASSERGVGSNQPQHF. This rearrangement joins TRBV2 to TRBJ1-5; a possible D gene is TRBD1 (6 bases). Trimming shortened V by 2 bases and J by 1 base, and 12 bases separated the two germline ends. This CDR3 is 16 amino acids long. Germline V lookup: CDR1 SNHLY, CDR2 FYNNEI.

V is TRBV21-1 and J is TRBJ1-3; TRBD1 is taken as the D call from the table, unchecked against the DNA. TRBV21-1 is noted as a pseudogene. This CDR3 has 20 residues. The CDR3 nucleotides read TGTGCCAGCCCGGGACAGGGTGAGCCGGCCCTTCTCGGCTCTGGAAACACCATATATTTT. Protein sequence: CASPGQGEPALLGSGNTIYF.

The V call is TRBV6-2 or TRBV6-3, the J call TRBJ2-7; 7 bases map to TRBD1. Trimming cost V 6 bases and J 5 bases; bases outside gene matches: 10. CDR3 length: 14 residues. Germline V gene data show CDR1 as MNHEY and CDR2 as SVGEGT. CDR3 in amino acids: CASSDNSQGNEQYF. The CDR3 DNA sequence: TGTGCCAGCAGCGACAATTCACAGGGGAACGAGCAGTACTTC.

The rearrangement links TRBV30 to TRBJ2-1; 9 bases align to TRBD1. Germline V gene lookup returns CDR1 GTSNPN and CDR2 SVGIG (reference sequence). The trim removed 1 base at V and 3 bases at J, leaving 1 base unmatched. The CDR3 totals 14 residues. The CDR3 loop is CAWSAGQGYNEQFF. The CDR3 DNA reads TGTGCCTGGAGTGCGGGACAGGGCTACAATGAGCAGTTCTTC.

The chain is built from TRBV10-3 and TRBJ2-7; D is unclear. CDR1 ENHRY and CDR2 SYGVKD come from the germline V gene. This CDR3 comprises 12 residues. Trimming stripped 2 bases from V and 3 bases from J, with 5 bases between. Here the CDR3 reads CAISESDYEQYF. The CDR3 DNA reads TGTGCCATCAGTGAGAGCGACTACGAGCAGTACTTC.

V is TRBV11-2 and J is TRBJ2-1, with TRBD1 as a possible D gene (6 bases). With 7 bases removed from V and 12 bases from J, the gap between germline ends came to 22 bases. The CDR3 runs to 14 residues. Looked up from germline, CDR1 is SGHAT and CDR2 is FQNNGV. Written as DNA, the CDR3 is TGTGCCAGCACCGCTTTTGGGACACCTCCCGGGCAGTTCTTC. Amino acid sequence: CASTAFGTPPGQFF.

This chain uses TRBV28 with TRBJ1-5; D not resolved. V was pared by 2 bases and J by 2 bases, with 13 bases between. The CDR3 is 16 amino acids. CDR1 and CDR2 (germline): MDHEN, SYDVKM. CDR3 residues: CASSLAGGGGNQPQHF. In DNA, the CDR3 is TGTGCCAGCAGTTTAGCTGGTGGTGGTGGCAATCAGCCCCAGCATTTT.

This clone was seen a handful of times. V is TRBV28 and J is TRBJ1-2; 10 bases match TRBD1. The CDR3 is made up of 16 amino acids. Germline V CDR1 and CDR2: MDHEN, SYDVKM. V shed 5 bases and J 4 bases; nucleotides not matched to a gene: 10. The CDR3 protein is CASSILTGTGAYGYTF. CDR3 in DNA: TGTGCCAGCAGTATACTCACCGGGACAGGGGCCTATGGCTACACCTTC.

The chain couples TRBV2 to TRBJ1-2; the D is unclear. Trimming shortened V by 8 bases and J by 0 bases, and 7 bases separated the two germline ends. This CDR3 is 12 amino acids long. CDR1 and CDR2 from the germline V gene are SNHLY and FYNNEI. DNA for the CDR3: TGTGCCAGCCCCTCTACTAACTATGGCTACACCTTC. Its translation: CASPSTNYGYTF. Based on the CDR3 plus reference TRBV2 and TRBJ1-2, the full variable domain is EPEVTQTPSHQVTQMGQEVILRCVPISNHLYFYWYRQILGQKVEFLVSFYNNEISEKSEIFDDQFSVERPDGSNFTLKIRSTKLEDSAMYFCASPSTNYGYTFGSGTRLTVV.

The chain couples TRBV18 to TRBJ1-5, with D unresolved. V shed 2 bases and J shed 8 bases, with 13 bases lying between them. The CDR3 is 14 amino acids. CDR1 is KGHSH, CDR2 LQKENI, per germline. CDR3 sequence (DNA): TGTGCCAGCTCACCAGTTAAGAAACTCGAGCCCCAGCATTTT. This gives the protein CASSPVKKLEPQHF.

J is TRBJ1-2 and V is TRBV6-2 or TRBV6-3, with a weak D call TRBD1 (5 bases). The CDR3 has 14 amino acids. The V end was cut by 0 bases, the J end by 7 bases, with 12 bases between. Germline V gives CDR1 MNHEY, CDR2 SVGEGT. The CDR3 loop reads CASSYSSQGTGYTF. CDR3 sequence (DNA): TGTGCCAGCAGTTACTCGAGCCAGGGAACTGGCTACACCTTC.

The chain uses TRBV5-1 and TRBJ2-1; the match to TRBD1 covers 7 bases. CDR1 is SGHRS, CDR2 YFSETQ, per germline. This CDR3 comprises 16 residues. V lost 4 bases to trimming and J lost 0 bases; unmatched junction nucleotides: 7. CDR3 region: CASSPGTVSSYNEQFF. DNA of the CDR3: TGCGCCAGCAGCCCGGGGACAGTTAGCTCCTACAATGAGCAGTTCTTC.

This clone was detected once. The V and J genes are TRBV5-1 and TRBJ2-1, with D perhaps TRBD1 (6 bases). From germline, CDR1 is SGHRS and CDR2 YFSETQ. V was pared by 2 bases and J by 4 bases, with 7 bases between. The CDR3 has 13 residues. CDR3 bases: TGCGCCAGCAGCTTCACAGGGTACAATGAGCAGTTCTTC. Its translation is CASSFTGYNEQFF.

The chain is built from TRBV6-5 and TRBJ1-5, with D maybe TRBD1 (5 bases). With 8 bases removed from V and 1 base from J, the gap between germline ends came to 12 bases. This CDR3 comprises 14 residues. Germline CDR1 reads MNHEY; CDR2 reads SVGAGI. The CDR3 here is CASGRGSSNQPQHF. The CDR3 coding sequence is TGTGCCAGCGGTAGGGGATCAAGCAATCAGCCCCAGCATTTT.

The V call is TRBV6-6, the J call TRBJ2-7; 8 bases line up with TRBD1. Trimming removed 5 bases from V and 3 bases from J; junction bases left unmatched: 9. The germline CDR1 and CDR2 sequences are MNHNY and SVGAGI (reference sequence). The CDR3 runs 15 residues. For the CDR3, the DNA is TGTGCCAGCAGTCTCGGACAGGGTTTCAACTACGAGCAGTACTTC. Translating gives CASSLGQGFNYEQYF.

The DNA for the CDR3 is TGTGCCTGGAGTGTAATAGCGGGAGTTTTGGGCGGGGAGCTGTTTTTT. Its protein product is CAWSVIAGVLGGELFF. The rearrangement joins TRBV30 to TRBJ2-2, with 9 nucleotides matching TRBD2. The CDR3 covers 16 residues. Per germline, CDR1 GTSNPN and CDR2 SVGIG (reference sequence). V shed 0 bases, J shed 7 bases, and the junction held 9 bases outside the gene matches.

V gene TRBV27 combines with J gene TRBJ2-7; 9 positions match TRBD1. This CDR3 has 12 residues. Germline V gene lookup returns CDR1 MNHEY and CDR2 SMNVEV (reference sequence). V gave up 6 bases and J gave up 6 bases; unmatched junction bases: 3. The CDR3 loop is CASRTDRGEQYF. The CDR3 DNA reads TGTGCCAGCAGGACGGACAGGGGCGAGCAGTACTTC.

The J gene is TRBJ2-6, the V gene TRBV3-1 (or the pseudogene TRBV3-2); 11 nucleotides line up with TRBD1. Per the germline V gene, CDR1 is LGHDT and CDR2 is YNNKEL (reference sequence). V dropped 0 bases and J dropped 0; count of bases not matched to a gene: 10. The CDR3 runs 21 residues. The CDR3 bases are TGTGCCAGCAGCCAAGATTCTTTAGGGACAGGGGGTATCTCTGGGGCCAACGTCCTGACTTTC. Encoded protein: CASSQDSLGTGGISGANVLTF.

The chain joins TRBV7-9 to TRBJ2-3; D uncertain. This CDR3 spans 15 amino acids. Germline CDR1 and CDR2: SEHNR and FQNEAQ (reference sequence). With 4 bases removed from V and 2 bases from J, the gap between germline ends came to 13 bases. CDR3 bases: TGTGCCAGCAGCTGGATAGACGCGAACACAGATACGCAGTATTTT. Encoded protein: CASSWIDANTDTQYF.